This T cell receptor (beta chain) was obtained from a study of T-cell memory formation after mild COVID-19 (dated by TCRdb to about 2021). Regarding the research as a whole: TCR sequence clusters from the two donors were found to be largely donor specific. Longitudinal TCRalpha and TCRbeta repertoire sequencing tracked T-cell clones expanding and contracting after mild COVID-19 in a couple of donors. Two young, previously healthy adult volunteers made up the cohort, one male and one female.

Ficoll-Paque density gradient centrifugation was the method used to isolate PBMCs. Trimmed from V: 5 bases; trimmed from J: 0 bases; junction bases lacking a gene match: 8. Inclusive of the bounding cysteine and phenylalanine, the CDR3 is 17 residues long. This entry keeps only the CDR3 DNA: 51 bases, framed from base 1. The paper as a whole reports these results and caveats: Contracting CD4+ clones were located mainly in the CM and EM memory subsets, whereas CD8+ clones were found to be enriched in EMRA. The study included only two mild cases, and larger cohorts that include severe cases with pre-infection samples were judged to be necessary. Some responding clones were detected in pre-infection memory, suggesting pre-existing cross-reactive memory T cells joined the SARS-CoV-2 response. Clones that contracted from day 15 to 85 showed balanced CD4/CD8 phenotypes, whereas a second wave of clones that expanded from day 15 to 37 leaned towards CD4+. SARS-CoV-2 specificity of the second-wave clones peaking on day 37 was not confirmed.

Sequencer: Illumina NovaSeq 6000. TCRalpha and TCRbeta cDNA libraries were built by 5'RACE with constant-segment primers, adding sample barcodes and unique molecular identifiers. Trizol reagent was used to extract RNA from every sample. Amplification of the libraries took two PCR steps, and the second step added a second sample barcode plus Illumina TruSeq adapters. Sequencing of libraries was performed on an Illumina NovaSeq with 2 x 150 bp paired-end reads. The study's processing was this. The reads were demultiplexed and collapsed into UMI-guided consensus sequences using migec v1.2.7. Using mixcr v2.1.11, UMI consensuses were aligned to TRA and TRB V and J templates and then assembled into clonotypes. A clonotype was counted as expanded or contracted only if both edgeR and NoisET called the change significant, with noise models trained on biological replicates. edgeR calls used a false discovery rate-adjusted p below 0.01 and a log2 fold-change threshold of 1. As an exploratory analysis of dynamics, max-normalized trajectories of the 1000 most abundant clonotypes were examined with PCA combined with hierarchical clustering. The CD4 or CD8 phenotype of responding clones was assigned using the separately sequenced CD4+ and CD8+ repertoires. TCRdb reprocessed the public reads (quality trimming at Q25 with fastp, clone calling with MiXCR) and kept in-frame beta chains. Each CDR3 protein appears once, grouped with its most common genes and DNA. TCRdb's processing, not the study's, gives the V and J calls here. The sample yields about 600,000 distinct CDR3 sequences; about 20% were counted once. 7% to 9% of the sample rests with the top ten.

Concerning this clonotype itself: Its recognized antigen is unknown. No much larger clone is present one base from it, and per-base qualities are unavailable.

This receptor was taken from an adult woman who had mild COVID-19 (a few samples of this study predate the infection). The sample titles of this study are shuffled in the database, so cell type and time point are left out; the donor was told from shared clones. In this chain, TRBV12-3 or TRBV12-4 is recombined with TRBJ1-3, with 9 bases in between that match TRBD1. Specimen: PBMCs or a T cell subset sorted from them (not recorded which). The CDR3 sequence is CASSPGDREISGNTIYF. The nucleotides read TGTGCCAGCAGTCCAGGGGACAGGGAAATCTCTGGAAACACCATATATTTT.